Listed below are T cell receptor beta chains from one sample, sequenced in a study of control samples from healthy donors and cancer patients. The data were produced by immunoSEQ multiplex PCR, yet TCRdb's version contains in-frame clones alone and is incomplete. The sample holds about 84,000 clones; roughly 89% are singletons and the top ten take 15% to 19%. The specimen was blood. These receptors all stem from a man aged 25 to 40 in good health. Each CDR3 is given without its conserved first and last residue.

v_call	cdr3_length	cdr3_aa
TRBV14	13	ASSQDPGTGWGYT
TRBV3-1/TRBV3-2	14	ASSQDGAGKQNEQF
TRBV9	12	ASTQESVRTEAF
TRBV5-4	12	ASSLEVTRYGYT
TRBV30	11	AWSVGGPGGYT
TRBV5-6	13	ATFVRGVSTGELF
TRBV19	13	ASSSPGTSVGTQY
TRBV10-3	14	AISEPTGGNTYGYT
TRBV2	11	ASSEGSFLGYT
TRBV7-6	13	ASSLRDLGSSPLH
TRBV6-6	13	ASSYGTGDSYEQY
TRBV7-8	13	ASSLGGGSPYEQY
TRBV6-5	13	ASSSWTGDHHTQY
TRBV5-6	13	ASSEPGLAGDTQY
TRBV27	12	ASSSRVGGYEQY
TRBV27	12	ASRKDGRGAGAF
TRBV24-1	13	ATSSREERDNEQF
TRBV4-1	14	ASSQAGTANTGELF
TRBV6-5	13	ASSYSTAGETEAF
TRBV5-4	11	ASRVGAGTEAF
TRBV28	11	ASLGTPNYGYT
TRBV6-5	13	ASSRSGQGFNEQF
TRBV14	13	ASSQVLRERNTIY
TRBV27	12	ASSSDREIYEQY
TRBV7-2	12	ASSFRTSTDTQY
TRBV7-6	14	ASSPVRAGRADTQY
TRBV5-4	14	ASSRNFGTTYNEQF
TRBV27	13	ASSRGQGRTDTQY
TRBV12-5	17	ASGLLSSGRRYGANVLT
TRBV19	12	ASSIRESTDTQY
TRBV10-1	13	ASSETSGGPYEQY
TRBV3-1/TRBV3-2	11	ASSQVRDGEAF
TRBV7-8	10	ASTKRGTEAF
TRBV27	13	ASSLVVAGWDTQY
TRBV28	15	ASSPSSGFPRYNEQF
TRBV5-1	12	ASSLGGNTGELF
TRBV5-6	12	ASSSAPTGGEAF
TRBV15	12	ATSRDRAGNTIY
TRBV6-6	11	ASLGPDTDTQY
TRBV18	11	ASSPPGNIGYT
TRBV6-6	8	ASGYNEQF
TRBV5-6	10	ASSFHTDTQY
TRBV7-3	15	ASSALRVFSGANVLT
TRBV6-5	13	ASSLGAYSNQPQH
TRBV3-1/TRBV3-2	11	ASSRSQEYEQY
TRBV5-1	14	ASSSNPTGAGYEQY
TRBV6-1	11	ASSEGGTGELF
TRBV5-1	12	ASSMKTVAGELF
TRBV27	11	ASSLGQKNIQY
TRBV7-9	13	ASSGRRGPKNIQY